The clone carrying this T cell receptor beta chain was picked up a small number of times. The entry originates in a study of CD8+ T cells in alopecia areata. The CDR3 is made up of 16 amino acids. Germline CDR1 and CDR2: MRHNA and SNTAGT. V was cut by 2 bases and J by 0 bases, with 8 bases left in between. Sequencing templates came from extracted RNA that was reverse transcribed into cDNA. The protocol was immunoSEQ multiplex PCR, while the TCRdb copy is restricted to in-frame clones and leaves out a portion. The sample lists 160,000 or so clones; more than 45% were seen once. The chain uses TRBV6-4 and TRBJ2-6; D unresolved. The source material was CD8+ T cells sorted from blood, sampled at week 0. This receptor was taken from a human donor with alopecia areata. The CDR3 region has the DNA TGTGCCAGCAGTGACAGTCAGCGCTCTGGGGCCAACGTCCTGACTTTC. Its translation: CASSDSQRSGANVLTF.